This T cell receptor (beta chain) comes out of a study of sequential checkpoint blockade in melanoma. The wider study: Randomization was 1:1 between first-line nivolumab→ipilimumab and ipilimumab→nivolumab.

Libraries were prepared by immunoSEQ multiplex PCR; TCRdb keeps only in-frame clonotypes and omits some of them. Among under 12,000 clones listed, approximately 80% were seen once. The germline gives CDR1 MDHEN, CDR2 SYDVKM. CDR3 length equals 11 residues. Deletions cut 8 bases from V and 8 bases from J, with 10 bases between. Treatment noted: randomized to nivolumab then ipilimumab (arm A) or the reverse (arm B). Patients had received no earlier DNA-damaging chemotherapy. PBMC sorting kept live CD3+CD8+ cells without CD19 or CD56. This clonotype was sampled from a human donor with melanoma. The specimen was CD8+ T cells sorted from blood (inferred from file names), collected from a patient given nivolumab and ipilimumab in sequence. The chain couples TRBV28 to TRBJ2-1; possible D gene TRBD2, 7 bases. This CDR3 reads CASGRGDEQFF. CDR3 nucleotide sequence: TGTGCCAGCGGGAGGGGGGATGAGCAGTTCTTC. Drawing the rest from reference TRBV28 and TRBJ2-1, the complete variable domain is DVKVTQSSRYLVKRTGEKVFLECVQDMDHENMFWYRQDPGLGLRLIYFSYDVKMKEKGDIPEGYSVSREKKERFSLILESASTNQTSMYLCASGRGDEQFFGPGTRLTVL.